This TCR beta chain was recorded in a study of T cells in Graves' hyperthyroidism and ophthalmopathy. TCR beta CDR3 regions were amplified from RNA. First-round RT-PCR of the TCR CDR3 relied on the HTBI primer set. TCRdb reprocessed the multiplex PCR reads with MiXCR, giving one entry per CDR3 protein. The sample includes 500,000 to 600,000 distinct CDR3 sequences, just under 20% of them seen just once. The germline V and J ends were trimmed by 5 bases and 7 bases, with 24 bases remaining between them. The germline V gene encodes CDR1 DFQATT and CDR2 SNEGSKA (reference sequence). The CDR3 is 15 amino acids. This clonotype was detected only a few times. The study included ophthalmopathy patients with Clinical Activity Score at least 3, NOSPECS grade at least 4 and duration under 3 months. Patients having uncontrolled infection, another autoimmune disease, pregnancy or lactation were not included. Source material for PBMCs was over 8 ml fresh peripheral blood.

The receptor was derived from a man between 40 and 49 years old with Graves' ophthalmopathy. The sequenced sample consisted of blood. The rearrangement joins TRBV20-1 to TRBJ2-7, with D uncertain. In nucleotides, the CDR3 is TGCAGTGCTTTACGGACGCGTGGCCGGGCGCGGGAGCAGTACTTC. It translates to CSALRTRGRAREQYF.